There are a few counts of the clone carrying this T cell receptor (beta chain). The antigen is undetermined. This CDR3 is also generated by other DNA sequences in the sample. CDR3 length: 12 amino acids. The germline gives CDR1 SGHTA, CDR2 FQGNSA. Trimming pared 5 bases from V and 3 bases from J, leaving 4 bases between. TCRdb's copy holds only in-frame clones and misses some; the assay was immunoSEQ multiplex PCR. The sample lists 2 million to 2.5 million clones, 85% to 95% occurring once. This specimen belongs to a study of shared clonotypes between healthy human individuals. Whole-study findings and limits: Around 4.7% was the fraction of naive CD4 clonotypes found shared across a few donors.

The rearrangement joins TRBV7-2 to TRBJ1-4; D unresolved. The TCR originated in a young man in good health. Some clones in this sample may be carry-over from other donors' samples. Input material: naive CD4+ T cells from PBMCs. Subset in this sample: CD45RA+ positively selected. The CDR3 bases are TGTGCCAGCAGCCGCCCTAATGAAAAACTGTTTTTT. This translates into CASSRPNEKLFF.